This TCR beta chain was documented in a study of cytotoxic CD8 clonotypes in ibrutinib-treated CLL (dated by TCRdb to 2020 to 2023). Concerning the study at large: The cohort included roughly 15 treatment-naive and 11 relapsed/refractory patients; roughly 17 were IGHV unmutated. Responses were partial in around 24 patients and complete in 2; after median about 70 months follow-up, around 15 stayed in remission and roughly twelve progressed. The response samples were drawn at a median of roughly twelve months into treatment, with a range of roughly 6 to 40 months. On average, each sample yielded about 250,000 productive templates and 85,000 to 95,000 productive rearrangements. Of the 90 or so participants in the trial, 25 to 30 had longitudinal samples available. Cryopreserved peripheral blood mononuclear cells were collected at three points: before therapy, at response, and at either sustained remission or disease progression. Every sample from remission and from progressive disease was obtained while the patients were still on ibrutinib. What the research found in general, with its limitations: At baseline, clonality was higher than in age-matched healthy donors and showed a strong correlation with circulating CD8+ T-cell counts. Lymph node repertoires were not examined, and the timing of sampling was not matched between patients in sustained remission and those whose disease progressed. Clonality increased at ibrutinib response, stayed stable in sustained remission, and fell back toward baseline at progression. Public clonotypes were rare and either contracted or stayed stable during treatment, and the rise in clonality at ibrutinib response reflected the expansion of private clonotypes.

This clone has a handful of counts. Its recognized antigen is unknown. Base qualities are not at hand, and no much larger clone is one base apart. A MiSeq instrument was used for deep resolution sequencing, which targeted depths ranging from 1 in 1 million up to 1 in 200,000 T cells, with coverage averaging 10x for each clonotype. The immunoSEQ hsTCRB Kit was used to generate the TCR beta libraries. The published analysis was carried out like this. The data were analyzed with ImmunoSEQ Analyzer and ImmunoSEQ Data Assistant, and V, D and J gene assignments followed IMGT definitions. Clonality, which ranges from 0 to 1, was calculated as one minus the normalized Shannon entropy of productive rearrangement frequencies. Only overrepresented clonotypes making up at least 0.05% of each patient's repertoire were included in the public clonotype analysis. About a dozen repertoires from age-matched healthy donors, obtained from immuneACCESS, served as clonality controls. The immuneACCESS repertoire file appears here via TCRdb, limited to in-frame rearrangements. These files lack a portion of the clones; in checked studies, under half of the deficit traces to unresolved V genes, and the cause of the others is not known. The DNA was the basis for D and trimming; V, J and clone size are from that table. The sample yields over 95,000 clones; roughly 57% were counted once. The ten largest make up 37% of the sample.

Read against the paper, the sample's time point label means: approximately 2 years on ibrutinib. For TCR beta library preparation, around 2 micrograms of genomic DNA were isolated from cryopreserved PBMCs. Longitudinal blood samples from CLL patients on ibrutinib monotherapy were analyzed using high-throughput TCR beta sequencing. The patients were enrolled in a single-center, open-label phase 2 trial of ibrutinib monotherapy. The source material was PBMCs, sampled after 24 months of ibrutinib treatment. This sequence was found in a human donor with chronic lymphocytic leukemia.

The encoded CDR3 is CASSPTGSRNSPLHF. The DNA sequence follows: TGTGCCAGCAGCCCGACAGGGTCCCGTAATTCACCCCTCCACTTT. The chain is made from TRBV9 and TRBJ1-6; TRBD1 agrees with 7 junctional bases. Taken from cysteine to phenylalanine, the CDR3 has 15 residues. Here the CDR3 DNA is all that survives: 45 bases in frame from base 1. The germline V gene supplies CDR1 SGDLS and CDR2 YYNGEE. V ends up 4 bases short and J 6 bases short, with an unmatched junction base count of 7.